This T cell receptor beta chain was captured by sequencing in a study of response to subunit inactivated influenza vaccine. Study observations and caveats: Authors suggested that a seasonal influenza vaccination recruits few new T cells each time.

As concerns this clonotype: What it recognizes is unknown.

V lost 3 bases, J lost 14 bases, and 9 bases stayed unmatched. Germline V lookup: CDR1 SGHTA, CDR2 FQGNSA. CDR3 length: 14 amino acids. TCRdb analysed the RT-PCR reads with MiXCR anew, one entry per CDR3 protein. Here the sample spans 500,000 to 600,000 distinct CDR3 sequences, about an eighth being singletons. The V and J genes are TRBV7-2 and TRBJ1-6, with 8 bases lining up with TRBD1. This sequence was found in a man in his fifties who received an inactivated influenza vaccine. Material: PBMCs from blood, obtained on the day of vaccination. The CDR3 sequence: CASSLGQASGALHF. The CDR3 nucleotides read TGTGCCAGCAGCTTGGGACAGGCCTCCGGGGCCCTCCACTTT.